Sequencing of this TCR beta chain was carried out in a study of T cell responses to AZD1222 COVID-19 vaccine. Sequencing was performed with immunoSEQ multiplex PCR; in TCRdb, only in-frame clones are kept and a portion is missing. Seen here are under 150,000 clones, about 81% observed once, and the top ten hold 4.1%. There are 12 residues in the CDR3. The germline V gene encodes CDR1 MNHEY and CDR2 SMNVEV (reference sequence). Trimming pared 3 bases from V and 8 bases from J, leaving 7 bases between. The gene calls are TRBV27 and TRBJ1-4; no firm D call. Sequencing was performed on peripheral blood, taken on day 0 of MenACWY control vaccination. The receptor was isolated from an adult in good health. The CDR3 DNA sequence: TGTGCCAGCAGTTTCCCCGGCGAAAAACTGTTTTTT. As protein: CASSFPGEKLFF.